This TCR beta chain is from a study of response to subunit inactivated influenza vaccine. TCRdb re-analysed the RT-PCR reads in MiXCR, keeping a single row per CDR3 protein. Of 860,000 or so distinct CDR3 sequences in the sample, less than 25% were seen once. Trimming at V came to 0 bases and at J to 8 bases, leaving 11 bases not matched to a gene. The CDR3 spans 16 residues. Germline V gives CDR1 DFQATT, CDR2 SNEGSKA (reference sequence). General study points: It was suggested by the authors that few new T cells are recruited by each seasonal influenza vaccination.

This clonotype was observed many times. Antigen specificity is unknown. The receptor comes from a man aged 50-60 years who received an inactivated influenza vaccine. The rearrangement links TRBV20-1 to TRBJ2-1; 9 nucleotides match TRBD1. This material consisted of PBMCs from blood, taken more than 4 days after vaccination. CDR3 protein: CSARDWTGAGGDEQFF. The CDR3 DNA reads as TGCAGTGCTAGAGATTGGACAGGGGCCGGAGGGGATGAGCAGTTCTTC.